This TCR beta chain came from a study of T cell responses to AZD1222 COVID-19 vaccine. Study results and limitations: Spike as a whole was targeted by vaccine-associated CD4 TCRs, dominant at 160-218 and 743-854.

About this clone itself: Its antigen remains unknown.

Germline CDR1 SGHTA, CDR2 FQGNSA. The CDR3 runs 13 residues. After removal of 3 bases from V and 6 bases from J, the junction contained 5 bases not matched to a gene. The data were produced by immunoSEQ multiplex PCR, yet TCRdb's version contains in-frame clones alone and is incomplete. The sample has approximately 140,000 clones; 89% are singletons. Sequences were derived from peripheral blood, sampled on day 0 of AZD1222 vaccination. The TCR was taken from an adult in good health. The V call is TRBV7-2, the J call TRBJ2-7; 7 nucleotides match TRBD2. CDR3 nucleotide sequence: TGTGCCAGCAGCTTTTCGGGGGGAATCGAGCAGTACTTC. This translates into CASSFSGGIEQYF.